This T cell receptor beta chain was observed in a study of blood T cells in healthy people across ages. Study-wide points: A greater number of naive CD4+ cells and higher diversity distinguished long-lived donors from aged donors.

Isolated PBMCs totaled at least 7 million in each sample. Primed by a sample-barcoded 5' primer and a J-beta primer mix, a second PCR proceeded for 7 to 11 cycles. TCRdb called the 5' RACE reads again in MiXCR, with one record for every CDR3 protein. The table lists 910,000 or so distinct CDR3 sequences, 51% of them singletons. This clonotype was seen more than once but under ten times. Its matching antigen is unknown. The clonotype was recovered from a woman in her sixties or seventies in good health. Source material: blood.

In DNA, the CDR3 is TGTGCCACCAGTGGTATAGCGGGAGCCAATGAGCAGTTCTTC. Translated, it gives CATSGIAGANEQFF. The rearrangement joins TRBV24-1 to TRBJ2-1, with 9 bases aligning to TRBD2. The V and J ends lost 5 bases and 6 bases, in that order; junction bases with no gene match: 4. Germline values: CDR1 KGHDR, CDR2 SFDVKD. The CDR3 spans 14 residues.